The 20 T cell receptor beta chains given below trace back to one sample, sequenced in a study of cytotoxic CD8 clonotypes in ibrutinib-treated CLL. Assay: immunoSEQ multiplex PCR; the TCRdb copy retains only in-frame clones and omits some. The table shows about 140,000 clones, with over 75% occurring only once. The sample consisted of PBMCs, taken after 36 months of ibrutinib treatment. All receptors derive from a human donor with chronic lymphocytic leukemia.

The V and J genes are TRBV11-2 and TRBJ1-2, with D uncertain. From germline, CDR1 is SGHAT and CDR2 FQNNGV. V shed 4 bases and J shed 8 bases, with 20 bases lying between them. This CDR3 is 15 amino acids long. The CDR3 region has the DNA TGTGCCAGCAGCTATCCCCGGCAGATTTTGGGAGGCTACACCTTC. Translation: CASSYPRQILGGYTF.

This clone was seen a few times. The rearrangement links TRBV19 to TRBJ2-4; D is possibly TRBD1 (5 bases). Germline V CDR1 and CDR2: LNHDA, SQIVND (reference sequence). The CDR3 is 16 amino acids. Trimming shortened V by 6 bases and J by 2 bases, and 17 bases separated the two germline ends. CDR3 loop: CASRGLGGVTKNIQYF. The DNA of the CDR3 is TGTGCCAGTAGGGGGCTAGGTGGGGTAACCAAAAACATTCAGTACTTC.

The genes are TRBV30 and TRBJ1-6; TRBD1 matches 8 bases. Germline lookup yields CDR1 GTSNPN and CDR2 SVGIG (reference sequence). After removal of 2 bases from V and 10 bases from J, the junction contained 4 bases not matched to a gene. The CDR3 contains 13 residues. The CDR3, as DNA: TGTGCCTGGAGTAACGACAGGGGCTCACCCCTCCACTTT. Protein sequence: CAWSNDRGSPLHF.

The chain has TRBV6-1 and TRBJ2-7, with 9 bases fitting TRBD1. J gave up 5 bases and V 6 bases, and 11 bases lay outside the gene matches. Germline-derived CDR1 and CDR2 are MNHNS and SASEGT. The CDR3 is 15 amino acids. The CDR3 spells CASRLGTGRANEQYF. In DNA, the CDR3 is TGTGCCAGCAGGCTCGGGACAGGGCGCGCCAACGAGCAGTACTTC.

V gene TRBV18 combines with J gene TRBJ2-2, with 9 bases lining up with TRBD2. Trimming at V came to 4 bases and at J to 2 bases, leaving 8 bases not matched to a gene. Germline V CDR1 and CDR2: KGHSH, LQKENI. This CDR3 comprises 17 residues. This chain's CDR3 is CASSHPGLAVNTGELFF. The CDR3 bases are TGTGCCAGCTCACATCCGGGACTAGCAGTCAACACCGGGGAGCTGTTTTTT.

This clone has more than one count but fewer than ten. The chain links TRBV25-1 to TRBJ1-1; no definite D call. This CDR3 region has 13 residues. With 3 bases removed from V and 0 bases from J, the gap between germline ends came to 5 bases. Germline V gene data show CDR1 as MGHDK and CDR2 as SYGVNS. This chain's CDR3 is CASSEPLNTEAFF. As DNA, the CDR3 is TGTGCCAGCAGTGAGCCGCTGAACACTGAAGCTTTCTTT.

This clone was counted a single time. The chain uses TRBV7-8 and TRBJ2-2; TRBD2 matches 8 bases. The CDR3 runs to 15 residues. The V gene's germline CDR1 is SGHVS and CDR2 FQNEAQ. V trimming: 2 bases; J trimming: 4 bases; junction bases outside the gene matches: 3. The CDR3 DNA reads TGTGCCAGCAGCTTAACGGGGGGGACCACCGGGGAGCTGTTTTTT. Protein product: CASSLTGGTTGELFF.

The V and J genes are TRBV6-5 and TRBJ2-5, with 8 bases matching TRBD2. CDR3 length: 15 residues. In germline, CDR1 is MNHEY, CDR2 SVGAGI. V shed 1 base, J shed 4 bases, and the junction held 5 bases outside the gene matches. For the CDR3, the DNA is TGTGCCAGCAGTTACTACAGCGGGGGCGGAGAGACCCAGTACTTC. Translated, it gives CASSYYSGGGETQYF.

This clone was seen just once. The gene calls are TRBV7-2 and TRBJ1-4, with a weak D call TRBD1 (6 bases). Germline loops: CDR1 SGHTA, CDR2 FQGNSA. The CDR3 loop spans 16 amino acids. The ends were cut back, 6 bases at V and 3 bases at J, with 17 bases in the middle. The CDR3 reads CASSYNHPGANEKLFF. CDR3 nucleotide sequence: TGTGCCAGCAGTTATAACCACCCAGGGGCTAATGAAAAACTGTTTTTT.

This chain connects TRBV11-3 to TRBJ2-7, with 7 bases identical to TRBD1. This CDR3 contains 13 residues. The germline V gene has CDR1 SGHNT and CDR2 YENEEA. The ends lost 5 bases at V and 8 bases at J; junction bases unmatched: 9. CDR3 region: CASSPTTGQQQYF. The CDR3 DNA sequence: TGTGCCAGCAGCCCCACGACAGGGCAGCAGCAGTACTTC.

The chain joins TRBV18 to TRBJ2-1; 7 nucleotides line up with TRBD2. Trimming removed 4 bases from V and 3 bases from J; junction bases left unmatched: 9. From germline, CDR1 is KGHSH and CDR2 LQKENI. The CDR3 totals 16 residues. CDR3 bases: TGTGCCAGCTCACTCAGATCCGGACTAGACTACAATGAGCAGTTCTTC. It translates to CASSLRSGLDYNEQFF.

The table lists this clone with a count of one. For the CDR3, the DNA is TGTGCCAGCAGCGACGCAACTAATGAAAAACTGTTTTTT. It is translated as CASSDATNEKLFF. V usage is TRBV9 and J usage is TRBJ1-4; D not resolved. V lost 3 bases to trimming and J lost 0 bases, with 3 bases between them. Germline CDR1 is SGDLS and CDR2 is YYNGEE. The CDR3 length is 13 residues.

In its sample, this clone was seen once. CDR3 nucleotide sequence: TGTGCCATCAGATGGGACAGCCAGTCAGATACGCAGTATTTT. Its protein product is CAIRWDSQSDTQYF. The V and J genes are TRBV10-3 and TRBJ2-3; 7 bases are a match to TRBD1. V was pared by 6 bases and J by 4 bases, with 7 bases of the junction left unmatched. Germline CDR1 ENHRY, CDR2 SYGVKD. The CDR3 is made up of 14 amino acids.

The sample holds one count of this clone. CDR3 DNA sequence: TGTGCCAGCTCTGGGGTTGCAACTAATGAAAAACTGTTTTTT. Its translation is CASSGVATNEKLFF. The chain couples TRBV27 to TRBJ1-4; D gene unclear. V shed 8 bases and J shed 0 bases, with 10 bases lying between them. This CDR3 is built from 14 residues. The germline gives CDR1 MNHEY, CDR2 SMNVEV (reference sequence). The entire variable domain, with the rest obtained from reference TRBV27 and TRBJ1-4, is as follows: EAQVTQNPRYLITVTGKKLTVTCSQNMNHEYMSWYRQDPGLGLRQIYYSMNVEVTDKGDVPEGYKVSRKEKRNFPLILESPSPNQTSLYFCASSGVATNEKLFFGSGTQLSVL.

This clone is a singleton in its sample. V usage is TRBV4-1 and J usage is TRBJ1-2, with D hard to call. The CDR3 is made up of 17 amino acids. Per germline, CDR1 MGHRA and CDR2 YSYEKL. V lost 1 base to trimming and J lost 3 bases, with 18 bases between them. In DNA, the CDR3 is TGCGCCAGCAGCCAAGGCCGCCGGGCCTTTGATGACTATGGCTACACCTTC. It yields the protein CASSQGRRAFDDYGYTF.

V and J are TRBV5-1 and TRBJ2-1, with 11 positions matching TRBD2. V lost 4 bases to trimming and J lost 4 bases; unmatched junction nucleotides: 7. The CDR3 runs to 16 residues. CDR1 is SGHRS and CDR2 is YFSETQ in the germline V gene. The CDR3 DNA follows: TGCGCCAGCAGCAAGCCGGGACTAGCGGCGTACAATGAGCAGTTCTTC. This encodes CASSKPGLAAYNEQFF.

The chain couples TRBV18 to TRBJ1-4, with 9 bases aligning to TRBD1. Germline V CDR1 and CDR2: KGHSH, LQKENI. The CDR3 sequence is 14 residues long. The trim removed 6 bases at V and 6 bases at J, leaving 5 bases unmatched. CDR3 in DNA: TGTGCCAGCTCCGGGACAGGGACGGATGAAAAACTGTTTTTT. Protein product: CASSGTGTDEKLFF.

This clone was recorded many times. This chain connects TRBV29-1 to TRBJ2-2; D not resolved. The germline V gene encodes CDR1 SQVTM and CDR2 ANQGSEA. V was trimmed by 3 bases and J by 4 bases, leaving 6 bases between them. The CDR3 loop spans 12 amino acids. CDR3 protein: CSVESPTGELFF. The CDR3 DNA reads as TGCAGCGTTGAGTCTCCCACCGGGGAGCTGTTTTTT.

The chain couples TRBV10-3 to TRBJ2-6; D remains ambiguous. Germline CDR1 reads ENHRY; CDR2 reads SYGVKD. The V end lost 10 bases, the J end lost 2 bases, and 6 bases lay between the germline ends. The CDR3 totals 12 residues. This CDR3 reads CASSTGANVLTF. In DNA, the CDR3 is TGTGCCAGCTCTACTGGGGCCAACGTCCTGACTTTC.

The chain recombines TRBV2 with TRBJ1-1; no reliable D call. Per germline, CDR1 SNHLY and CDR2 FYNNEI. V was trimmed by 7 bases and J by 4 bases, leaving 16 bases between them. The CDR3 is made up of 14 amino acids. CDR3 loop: CASTGRGGLTEAFF. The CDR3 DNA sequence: TGTGCCAGCACCGGGCGGGGTGGTCTCACTGAAGCTTTCTTT.